This TCR beta chain was recorded in a study of blood T cell repertoires in COVID-19. Under the authors' procedure: Estimates of nucleated cell counts were drawn from the amplification of reference gene primers. The repertoire was sequenced with immunoSEQ multiplex PCR; TCRdb's copy has only in-frame clones and lacks some. Clonal size and the V and J genes are those of that table, whereas D and trimming came from the DNA. Of some 340,000 clones in the sample, over 80% were seen once. The CDR3 spans 14 residues. Germline V CDR1 and CDR2: SEHNR, FQNEAQ (reference sequence). The V end was cut by 8 bases, the J end by 7 bases, with 17 bases between. Participant age was about 18 to 89 years, and participants resided in roughly 24 US areas. Self-reported history from a screening survey and questionnaire set each donor's cohort.

The receptor's source is a woman aged 45-65 years who had recovered from COVID-19. Sequenced: PBMCs or T cells enriched from blood (not recorded which). The J gene is TRBJ1-4, the V gene TRBV7-9; D might be TRBD1 (5 bases). CDR3 protein: CASSSKQGLEKLFF. CDR3 bases: TGTGCCAGCTCAAGTAAGCAGGGACTTGAAAAACTGTTTTTT.